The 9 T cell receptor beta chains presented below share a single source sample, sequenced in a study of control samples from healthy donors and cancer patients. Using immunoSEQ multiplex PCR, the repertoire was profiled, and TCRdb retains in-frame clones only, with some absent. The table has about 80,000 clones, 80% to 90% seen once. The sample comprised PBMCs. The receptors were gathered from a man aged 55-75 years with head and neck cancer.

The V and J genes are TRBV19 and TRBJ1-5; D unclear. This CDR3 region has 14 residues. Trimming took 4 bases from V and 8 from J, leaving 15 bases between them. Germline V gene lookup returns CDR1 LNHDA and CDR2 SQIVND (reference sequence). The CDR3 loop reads CASSRFPDPEPQHF. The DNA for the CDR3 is TGTGCCAGTAGTAGGTTCCCCGACCCCGAGCCCCAGCATTTT.

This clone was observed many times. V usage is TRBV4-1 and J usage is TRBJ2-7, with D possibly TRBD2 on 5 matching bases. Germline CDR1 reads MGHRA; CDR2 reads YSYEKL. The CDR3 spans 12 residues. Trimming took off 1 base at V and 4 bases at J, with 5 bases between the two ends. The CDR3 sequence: CASSQAGYEQYF. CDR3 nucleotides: TGCGCCAGCAGCCAAGCGGGGTACGAGCAGTACTTC.

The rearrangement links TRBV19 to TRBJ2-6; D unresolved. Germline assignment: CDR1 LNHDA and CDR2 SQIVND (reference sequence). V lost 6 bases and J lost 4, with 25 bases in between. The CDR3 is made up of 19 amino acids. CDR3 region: CASRITLPGSTRGANVLTF. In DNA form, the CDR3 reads TGTGCCAGTAGAATAACGCTACCGGGCTCCACGCGAGGGGCCAACGTCCTGACTTTC.

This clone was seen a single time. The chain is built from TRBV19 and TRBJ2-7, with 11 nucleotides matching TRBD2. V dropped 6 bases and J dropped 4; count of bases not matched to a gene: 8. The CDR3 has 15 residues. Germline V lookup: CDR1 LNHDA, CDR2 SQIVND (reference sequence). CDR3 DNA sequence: TGTGCCAGTAGCACCGTAGCGGGAGGGCCTTACGAGCAGTACTTC. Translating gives CASSTVAGGPYEQYF.

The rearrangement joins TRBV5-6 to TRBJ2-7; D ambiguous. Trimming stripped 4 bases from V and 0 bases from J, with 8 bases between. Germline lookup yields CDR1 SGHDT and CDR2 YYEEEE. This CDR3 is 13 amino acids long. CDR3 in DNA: TGTGCCAGCAGCCGGACCTCCTCCTACGAGCAGTACTTC. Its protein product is CASSRTSSYEQYF.

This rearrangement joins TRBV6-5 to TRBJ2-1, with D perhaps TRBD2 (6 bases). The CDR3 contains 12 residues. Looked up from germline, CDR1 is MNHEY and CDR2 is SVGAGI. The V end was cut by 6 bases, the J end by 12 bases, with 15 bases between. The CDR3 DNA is TGTGCCAGCAGCCCCGCGCGGGGAGGGCAGTTCTTC. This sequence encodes CASSPARGGQFF.

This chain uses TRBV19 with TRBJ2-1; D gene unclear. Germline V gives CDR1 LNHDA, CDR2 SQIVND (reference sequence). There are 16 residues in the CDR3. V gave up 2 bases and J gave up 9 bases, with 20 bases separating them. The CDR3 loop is CASSINRWPPASEQFF. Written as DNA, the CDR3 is TGTGCCAGTAGTATAAACCGGTGGCCACCAGCAAGTGAGCAGTTCTTC.

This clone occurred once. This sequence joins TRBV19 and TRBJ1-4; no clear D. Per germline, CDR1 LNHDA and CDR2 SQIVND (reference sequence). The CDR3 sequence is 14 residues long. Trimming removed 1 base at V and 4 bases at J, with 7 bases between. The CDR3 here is CASSIASFNEKLFF. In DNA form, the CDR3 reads TGTGCCAGTAGTATAGCCAGCTTTAATGAAAAACTGTTTTTT.

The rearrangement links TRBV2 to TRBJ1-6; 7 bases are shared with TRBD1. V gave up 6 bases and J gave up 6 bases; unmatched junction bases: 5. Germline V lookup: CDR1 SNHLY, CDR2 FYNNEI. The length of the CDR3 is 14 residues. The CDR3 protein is CASSATGLNSPLHF. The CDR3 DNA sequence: TGTGCCAGCAGCGCGACAGGGCTTAATTCACCCCTCCACTTT.